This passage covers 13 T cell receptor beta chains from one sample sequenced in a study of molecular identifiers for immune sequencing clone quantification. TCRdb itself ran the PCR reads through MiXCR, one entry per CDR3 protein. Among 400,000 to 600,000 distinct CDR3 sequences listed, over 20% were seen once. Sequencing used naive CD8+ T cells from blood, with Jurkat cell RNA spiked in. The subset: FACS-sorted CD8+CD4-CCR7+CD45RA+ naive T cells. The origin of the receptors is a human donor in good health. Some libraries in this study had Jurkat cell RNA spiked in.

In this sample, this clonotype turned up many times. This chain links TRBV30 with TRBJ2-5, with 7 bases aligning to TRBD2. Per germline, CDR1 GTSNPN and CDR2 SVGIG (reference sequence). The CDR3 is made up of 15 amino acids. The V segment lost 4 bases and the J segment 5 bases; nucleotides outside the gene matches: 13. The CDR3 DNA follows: TGTGCCTGGATCCTCGGTGGGGGGGTCGGGGAGACCCAGTACTTC. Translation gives CAWILGGGVGETQYF.

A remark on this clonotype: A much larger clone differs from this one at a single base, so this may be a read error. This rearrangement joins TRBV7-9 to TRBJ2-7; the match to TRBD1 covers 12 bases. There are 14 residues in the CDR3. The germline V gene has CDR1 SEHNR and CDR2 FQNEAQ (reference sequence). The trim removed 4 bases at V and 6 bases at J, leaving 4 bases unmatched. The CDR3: CASSSGTGGFEQYF. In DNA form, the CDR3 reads TGTGCCAGCAGCTCCGGGACAGGGGGCTTCGAGCAGTACTTC. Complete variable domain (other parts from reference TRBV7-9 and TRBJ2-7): DTGVSQNPRHKITKRGQNVTFRCDPISEHNRLYWYRQTLGQGPEFLTYFQNEAQLEKSRLLSDRFSAERPKGSFSTLEIQRTEQGDSAMYLCASSSGTGGFEQYFGPGTRLTVT.

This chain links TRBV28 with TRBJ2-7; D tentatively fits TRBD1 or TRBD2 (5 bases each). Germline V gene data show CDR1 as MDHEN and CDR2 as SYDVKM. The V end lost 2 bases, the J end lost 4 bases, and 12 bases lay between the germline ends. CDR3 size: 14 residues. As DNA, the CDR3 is TGTGCCAGCAGTTTACAGGCAGGGACGTACGAGCAGTACTTC. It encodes CASSLQAGTYEQYF.

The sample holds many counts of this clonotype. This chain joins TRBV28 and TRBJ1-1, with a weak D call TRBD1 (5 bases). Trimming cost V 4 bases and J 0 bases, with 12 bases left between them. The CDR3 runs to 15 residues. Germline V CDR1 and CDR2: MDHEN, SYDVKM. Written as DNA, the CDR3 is TGTGCCAGCAGTTATAGTGGGACGGTGAACACTGAAGCTTTCTTT. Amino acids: CASSYSGTVNTEAFF.

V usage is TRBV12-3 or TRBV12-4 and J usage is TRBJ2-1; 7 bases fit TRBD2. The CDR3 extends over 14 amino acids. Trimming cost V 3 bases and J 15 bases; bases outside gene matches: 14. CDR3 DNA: TGTGCCAGCAGTTTGGGGGGGGGGGGAGAGAACCGGTTCTTC. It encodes CASSLGGGGENRFF.

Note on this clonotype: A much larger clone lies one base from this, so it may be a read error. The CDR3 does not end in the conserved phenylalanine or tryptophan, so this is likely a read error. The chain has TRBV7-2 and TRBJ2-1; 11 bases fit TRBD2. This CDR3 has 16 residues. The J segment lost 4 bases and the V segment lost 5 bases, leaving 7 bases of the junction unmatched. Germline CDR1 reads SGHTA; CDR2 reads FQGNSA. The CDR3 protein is CASSLNSGGAYNEQFL. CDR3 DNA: TGTGCCAGCAGCCTCAATAGCGGGGGGGCTTACAATGAGCAGTTCCTC.

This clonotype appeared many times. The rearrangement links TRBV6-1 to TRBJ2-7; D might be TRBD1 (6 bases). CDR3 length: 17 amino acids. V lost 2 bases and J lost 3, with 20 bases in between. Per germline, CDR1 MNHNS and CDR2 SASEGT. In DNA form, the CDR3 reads TGTGCCAGCAGTGAATCAAACTCAGGGGCCATCTTCTACGAGCAGTACTTC. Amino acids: CASSESNSGAIFYEQYF.

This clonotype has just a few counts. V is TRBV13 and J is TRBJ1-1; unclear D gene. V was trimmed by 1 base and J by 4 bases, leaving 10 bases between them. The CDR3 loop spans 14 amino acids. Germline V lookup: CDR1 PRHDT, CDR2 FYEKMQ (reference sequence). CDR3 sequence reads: CASSLAVTLTEAFF. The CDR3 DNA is TGTGCCAGCAGCTTAGCCGTAACTCTCACTGAAGCTTTCTTT.

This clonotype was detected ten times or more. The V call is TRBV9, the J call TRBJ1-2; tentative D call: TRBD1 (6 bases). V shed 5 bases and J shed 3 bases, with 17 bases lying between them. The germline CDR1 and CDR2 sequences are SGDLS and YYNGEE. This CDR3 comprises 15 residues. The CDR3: CASSSTGYHYYGYTF. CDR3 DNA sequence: TGTGCCAGCAGTTCGACAGGTTACCACTACTATGGCTACACCTTC.

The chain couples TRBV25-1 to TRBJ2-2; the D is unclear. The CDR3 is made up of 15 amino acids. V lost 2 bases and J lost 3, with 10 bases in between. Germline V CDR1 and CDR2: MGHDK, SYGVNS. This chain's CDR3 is CASSEPPGYTGELFF. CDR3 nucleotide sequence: TGTGCCAGCAGTGAACCCCCCGGGTACACCGGGGAGCTGTTTTTT.

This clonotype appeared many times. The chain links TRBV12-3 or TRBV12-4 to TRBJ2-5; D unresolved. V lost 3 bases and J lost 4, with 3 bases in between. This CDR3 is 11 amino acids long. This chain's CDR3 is CASSFSETQYF. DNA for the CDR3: TGTGCCAGCAGTTTTTCAGAGACCCAGTACTTC.

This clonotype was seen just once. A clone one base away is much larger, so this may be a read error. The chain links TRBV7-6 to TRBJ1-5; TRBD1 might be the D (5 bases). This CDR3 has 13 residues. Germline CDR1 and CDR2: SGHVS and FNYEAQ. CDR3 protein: CAGSSGWGQPQHF. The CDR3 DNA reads TGTGCCGGCAGCTCCGGTTGGGGCCAGCCCCAGCATTTT. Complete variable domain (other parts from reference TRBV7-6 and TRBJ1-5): GAGVSQSPRYKVTKRGQDVALRCDPISGHVSLYWYRQALGQGPEFLTYFNYEAQQDKSGLPNDRFSAERPEGSISTLTIQRTEQRDSAMYRCAGSSGWGQPQHFGDGTRLSIL.

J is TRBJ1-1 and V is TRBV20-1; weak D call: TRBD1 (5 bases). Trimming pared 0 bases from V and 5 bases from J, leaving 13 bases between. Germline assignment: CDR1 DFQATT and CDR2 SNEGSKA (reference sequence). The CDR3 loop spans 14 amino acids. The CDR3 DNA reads TGCAGTGCTAGAGACATGAGACAGTCTACTGAAGCTTTCTTT. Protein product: CSARDMRQSTEAFF.